This T cell receptor (beta chain) stems from a study of T cell responses to AZD1222 COVID-19 vaccine (dated by TCRdb to 2020 to 2022). For the study in its entirety: AZD1222 recipients with second doses at about 4 weeks or about 12 weeks were pooled, because spike-specific TCR depth and breadth did not differ between schedules. A total of 230 to 250 trial participants underwent TCR sequencing, of whom more than 200 had received two doses of AZD1222 and roughly 26 had received two doses of the MenACWY control vaccine. Trial participants were enrolled into age subgroups of 18-55, 56-69 and 70-plus years, which contained around 150, 28 and 57 TCR-sequenced participants, respectively. The study at large found these results: Because no samples from the day 14 peak response were available, repertoires could be characterized only after the peak T cell response. Spike-specific TCR breadth and depth rose significantly after two AZD1222 doses compared with day 0 and with MenACWY recipients. The 56-69-year group was small, and its depth increase did not reach significance, likely because of low power. Only a handful of AZD1222 recipients were SARS-CoV-2 seropositive at baseline, limiting conclusions about previously exposed vaccinees. Most participants were white British and females outnumbered males, and the authors suggested that clonal diversity may have been underestimated. CD4 TCRs associated with the vaccine covered the entire spike protein, and the dominant responses were in regions 160-218 and 743-854. Epitopes outside the regions mutated in the B.1.351 and B.1.1.7 variants were reportedly recognized by nearly half of the unique spike-specific TCRs.

Details on this clone: The clone's antigen remains unknown. No much larger clone exists at a distance of one base, and base qualities are not known.

The germline V gene (reference sequence) specifies MNHEY as CDR1 and SMNVEV as CDR2. Cut back by 2 bases and 6 bases, the V and J ends lie 14 bases apart. The CDR3 runs 15 residues from the cysteine to the phenylalanine. This entry keeps only the CDR3 DNA: 45 bases, framed from base 1. According to the study, the label for this sample's time point signals: baseline before first vaccination. Vaccinee samples came from UK trials COV001 and COV002, including a single-blind randomized controlled phase 2/3 trial of AZD1222 (ChAdOx1 nCoV-19) in healthy adults. For TCRbeta chain sequencing, PBMC samples were collected from trial participants at day 0 and at day 28 after the second dose. The CDR3 regions of human TCRbeta chains were subjected to immunosequencing. In the authors' own workflow: TCRs in the repertoires were compared against a reference library of SARS-CoV-2-specific TCRs that had been generated with the MIRA antigen-specificity platform. Breadth was defined as the fraction of unique TCRs that were SARS-CoV-2-associated. Depth was defined as the fraction of total T cells that were SARS-CoV-2-associated. Using the MIRA data, each spike-specific TCR was mapped to the spike region that the TCR reacts to and placed in a CD4 or CD8 class. Log10-transformed breadth and depth values were compared by one-way ANOVA with Sidak's multiple comparisons tests. The table was pulled from immuneACCESS by TCRdb, which kept in-frame rearrangements only. Such tables lose some clones; where checked, under half of the loss comes from unresolved V genes, and the rest has no known cause. For V, J and clone size, that table is used; D and trimming come from the DNA. The sample profile shows approximately 180,000 clones; approximately 91% of them were found once. The ten top clones hold 1.6% of the sample.

This receptor was identified in an adult in good health. The source was peripheral blood, collected on day 0 of AZD1222 vaccination. The chain is assembled from TRBV27 and TRBJ2-1; TRBD2 is a possible D gene, resting on 6 matching bases. The nucleotides are TGTGCCAGCAGTTTAATAGCGGATCCCTCCAATGAGCAGTTCTTC. Its amino acids are CASSLIADPSNEQFF.